This record concerns one T cell receptor beta chain sequence. As yet, its antigen is unknown. The sample belongs to a study of CD8 T cells in Susac syndrome. The study's findings and limits: The study admitted that it had a relatively small number of individuals in its TCR sequencing and HLA analysis.

When the RNA was reverse transcribed, random hexamers were used with an input of about 0.5 to 1 ug. With immunoSEQ multiplex PCR, TCR beta CDR3 was amplified across 54 Vbeta and 13 Jbeta. TCRdb analysed the immunoSEQ multiplex PCR reads with MiXCR anew, one entry per CDR3 protein. Among some 170,000 distinct CDR3 sequences listed, less than 95% were seen once. Sequencing of TCR beta, carried out with a high-throughput approach, was applied to CD8+ and CD4+ T cells from the blood. From germline, CDR1 is SQVTM and CDR2 ANQGSEA. The trim removed 6 bases at V and 6 bases at J, leaving 12 bases unmatched. The CDR3 is made up of 14 amino acids.

The chain links TRBV29-1 to TRBJ1-2; TRBD1 matches 8 bases. Material: CD4+ T cells from PBMCs. This receptor was taken from a human donor with multiple sclerosis. DNA for the CDR3: TGCAGCGTCGGCACCGGGACAGGACTAAATGGCTACACCTTC. It yields the protein CSVGTGTGLNGYTF.